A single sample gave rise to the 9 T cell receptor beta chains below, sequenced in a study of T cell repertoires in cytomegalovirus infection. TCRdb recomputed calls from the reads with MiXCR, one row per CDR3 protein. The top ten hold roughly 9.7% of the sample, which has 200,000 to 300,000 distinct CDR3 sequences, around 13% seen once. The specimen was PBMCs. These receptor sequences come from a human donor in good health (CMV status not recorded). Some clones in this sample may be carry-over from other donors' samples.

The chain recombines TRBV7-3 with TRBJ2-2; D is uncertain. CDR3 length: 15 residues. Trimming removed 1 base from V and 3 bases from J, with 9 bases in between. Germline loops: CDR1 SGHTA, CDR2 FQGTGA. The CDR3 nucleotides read TGTGCCAGCAGCTTAAATCGTTTGTACACCGGGGAGCTGTTTTTT. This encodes CASSLNRLYTGELFF. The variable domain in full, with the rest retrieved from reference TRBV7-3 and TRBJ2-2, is GAGVSQTPSNKVTEKGKYVELRCDPISGHTALYWYRQSLGQGPEFLIYFQGTGAADDSGLPNDRFFAVRPEGSVSTLKIQRTERGDSAVYLCASSLNRLYTGELFFGEGSRLTVL.

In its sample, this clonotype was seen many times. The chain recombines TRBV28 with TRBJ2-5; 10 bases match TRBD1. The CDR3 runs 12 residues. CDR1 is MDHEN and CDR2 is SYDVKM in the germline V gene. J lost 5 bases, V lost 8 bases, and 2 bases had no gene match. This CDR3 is CASGQGGETQYF. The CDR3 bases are TGTGCCAGCGGACAGGGGGGGGAGACCCAGTACTTC.

This CDR3 reads CASSPYLDTGGSGELFF. Here the CDR3 DNA reads TGTGCCAGCTCACCATACCTAGACACCGGTGGATCCGGGGAGCTGTTTTTT. The chain links TRBV18 to TRBJ2-2; no firm D call. Germline CDR1 is KGHSH and CDR2 is LQKENI. The V gene lost 2 bases and the J gene lost 6 bases, with 19 bases spanning the gap. The CDR3 sequence is 17 residues long.

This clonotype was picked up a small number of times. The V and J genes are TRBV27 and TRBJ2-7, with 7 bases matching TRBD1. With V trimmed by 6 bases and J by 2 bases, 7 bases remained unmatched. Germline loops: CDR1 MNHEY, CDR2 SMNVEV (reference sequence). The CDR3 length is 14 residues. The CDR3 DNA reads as TGTGCCAGCAGGACAGGGTTAGGCCCCTACGAGCAGTACTTC. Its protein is CASRTGLGPYEQYF.

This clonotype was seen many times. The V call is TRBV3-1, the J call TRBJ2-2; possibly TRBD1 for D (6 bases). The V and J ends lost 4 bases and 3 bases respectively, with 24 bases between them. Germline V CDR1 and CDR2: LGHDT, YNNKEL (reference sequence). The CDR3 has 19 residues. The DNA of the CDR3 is TGTGCCAGCAGCCCATTGGTTTCCGAGGGGGATGGTGACACCGGGGAGCTGTTTTTT. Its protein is CASSPLVSEGDGDTGELFF.

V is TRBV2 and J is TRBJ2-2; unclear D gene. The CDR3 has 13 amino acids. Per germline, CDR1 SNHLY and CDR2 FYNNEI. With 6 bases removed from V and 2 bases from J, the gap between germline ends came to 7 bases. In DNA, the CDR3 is TGTGCCAGCAGATTACGAAACACCGGGGAGCTGTTTTTT. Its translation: CASRLRNTGELFF.

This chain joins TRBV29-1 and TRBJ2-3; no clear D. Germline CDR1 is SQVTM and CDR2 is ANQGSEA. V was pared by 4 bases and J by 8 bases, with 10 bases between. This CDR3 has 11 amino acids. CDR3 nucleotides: TGCAGCGTTGCTGGAAAGGGTACGCAGTATTTT. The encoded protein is CSVAGKGTQYF.

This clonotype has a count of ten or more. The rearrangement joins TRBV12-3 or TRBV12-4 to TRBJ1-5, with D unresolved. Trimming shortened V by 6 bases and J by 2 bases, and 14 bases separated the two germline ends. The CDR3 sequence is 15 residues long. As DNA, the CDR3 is TGTGCCAGCAGCTTGGGCGGAGGAGGCAATCAGCCCCAGCATTTT. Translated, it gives CASSLGGGGNQPQHF.

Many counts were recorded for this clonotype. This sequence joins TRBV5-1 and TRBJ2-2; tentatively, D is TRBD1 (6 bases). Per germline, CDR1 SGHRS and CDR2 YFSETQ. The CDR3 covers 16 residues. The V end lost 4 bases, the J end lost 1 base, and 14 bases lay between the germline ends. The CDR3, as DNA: TGCGCCAGCAGCCCAACAGGGCCGGGGAACACCGGGGAGCTGTTTTTT. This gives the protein CASSPTGPGNTGELFF. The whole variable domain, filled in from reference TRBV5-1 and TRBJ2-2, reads KAGVTQTPRYLIKTRGQQVTLSCSPISGHRSVSWYQQTPGQGLQFLFEYFSETQRNKGNFPGRFSGRQFSNSRSEMNVSTLELGDSALYLCASSPTGPGNTGELFFGEGSRLTVL.